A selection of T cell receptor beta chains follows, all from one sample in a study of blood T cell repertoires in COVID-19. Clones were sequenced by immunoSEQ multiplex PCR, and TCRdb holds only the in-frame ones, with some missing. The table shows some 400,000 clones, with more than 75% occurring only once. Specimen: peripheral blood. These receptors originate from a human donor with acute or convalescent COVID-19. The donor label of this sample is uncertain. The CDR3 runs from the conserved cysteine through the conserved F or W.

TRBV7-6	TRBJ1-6	CASSLSPPGQRNSPLHF
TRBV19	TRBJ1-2	CASRGTGENGYTF
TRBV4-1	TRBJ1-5	CASSPRGVTPNQPQHF
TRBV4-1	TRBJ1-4	CASSQERGQFYEKLFF
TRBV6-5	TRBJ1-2	CASSYSRTGAGGYTF
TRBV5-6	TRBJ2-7	CASSIRDSPYEQYF
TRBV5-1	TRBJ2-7	CASSLTGQGRSAGTRQYF
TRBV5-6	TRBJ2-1	CASSRLDNEQFF
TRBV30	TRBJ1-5	CAWSLGSLGQGNQPQHF
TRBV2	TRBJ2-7	CASRAAGTGNYEQYF
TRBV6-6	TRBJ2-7	CASSSSGRAVYEQYF
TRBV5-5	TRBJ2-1	CASNPITGTANNEQFF
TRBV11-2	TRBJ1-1	CASSRIQRVMNTEAFF
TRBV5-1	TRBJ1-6	CASSPDDRPPLHF
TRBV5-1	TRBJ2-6	CASSLAVQAGANVLTF
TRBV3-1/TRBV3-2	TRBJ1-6	CASSQDGGSSYNSPLHF
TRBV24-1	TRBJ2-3	CATSQGYTQYF
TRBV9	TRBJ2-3	CASSSRPGGAGGRDTQYF
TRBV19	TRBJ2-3	CASKGQGMGTDTQYF
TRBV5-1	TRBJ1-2	CASRLAGTTNYGYTF
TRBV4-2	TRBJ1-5	CASSQGSTVNQPQHF
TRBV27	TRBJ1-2	CASSLGDRGPDGYTF
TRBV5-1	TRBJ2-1	CASSLGGIYNEQFF
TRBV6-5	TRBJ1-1	CASSSPGTGGRAFF
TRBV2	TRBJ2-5	CASSREQTAQETQYF
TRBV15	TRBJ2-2	CATSRDHGELFF
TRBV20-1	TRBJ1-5	CSASSGGPQPQHF
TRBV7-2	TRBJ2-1	CASSFATSSYNEQFF
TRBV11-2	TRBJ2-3	CASSASGTPTDTQYF
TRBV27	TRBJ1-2	CASSFGPGQGARGYTF
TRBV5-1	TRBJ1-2	CASSSQGVDGYTF
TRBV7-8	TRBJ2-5	CASSLVLGLAEVRAQYF
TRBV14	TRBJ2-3	CASSQDQTSGALSTDTQYF
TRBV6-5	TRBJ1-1	CASQSQGGTEAFF
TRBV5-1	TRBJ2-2	CASSLIAGASTGELFF
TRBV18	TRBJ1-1	CASSYEIPGNTEAFF